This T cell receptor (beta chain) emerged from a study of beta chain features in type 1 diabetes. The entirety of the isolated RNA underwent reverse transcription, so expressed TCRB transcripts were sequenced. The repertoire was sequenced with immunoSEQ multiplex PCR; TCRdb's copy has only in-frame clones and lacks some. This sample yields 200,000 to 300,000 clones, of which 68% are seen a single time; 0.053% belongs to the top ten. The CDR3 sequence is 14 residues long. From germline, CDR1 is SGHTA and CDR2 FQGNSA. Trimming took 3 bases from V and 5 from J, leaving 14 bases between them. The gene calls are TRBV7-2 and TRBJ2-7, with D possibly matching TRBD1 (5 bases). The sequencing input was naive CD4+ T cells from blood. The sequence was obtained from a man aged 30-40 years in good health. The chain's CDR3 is CASSFWISRDEQYF. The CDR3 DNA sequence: TGTGCCAGCAGCTTCTGGATATCCAGGGACGAGCAGTACTTC.